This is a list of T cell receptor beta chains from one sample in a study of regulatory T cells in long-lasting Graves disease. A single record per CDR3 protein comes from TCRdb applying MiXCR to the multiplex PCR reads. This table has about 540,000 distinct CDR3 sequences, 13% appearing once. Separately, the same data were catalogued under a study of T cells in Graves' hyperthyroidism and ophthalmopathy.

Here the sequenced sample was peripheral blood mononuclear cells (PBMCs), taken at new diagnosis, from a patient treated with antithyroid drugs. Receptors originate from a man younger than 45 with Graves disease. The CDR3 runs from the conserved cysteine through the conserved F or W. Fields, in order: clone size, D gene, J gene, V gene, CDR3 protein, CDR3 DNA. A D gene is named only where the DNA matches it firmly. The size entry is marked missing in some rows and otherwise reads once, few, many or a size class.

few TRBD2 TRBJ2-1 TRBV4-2 CASSPGPGGPGSYNEQFF TGTGCCAGCAGCCCCGGTCCGGGAGGGCCCGGCTCCTACAATGAGCAGTTCTTC
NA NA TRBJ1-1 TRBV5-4 CASSLDPLSFGTEAFF TGTGCCAGCAGCCTCGATCCCCTATCGTTTGGCACTGAAGCTTTCTTT
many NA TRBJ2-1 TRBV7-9 CASILGESHNEQFF NA
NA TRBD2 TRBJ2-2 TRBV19 CASSSVAGATGELFF TGTGCCAGTAGTTCGGTAGCGGGGGCCACCGGGGAGCTGTTTTTT
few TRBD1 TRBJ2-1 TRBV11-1 CASSLAWTGGYNEQFF TGTGCCAGCAGCTTAGCGTGGACAGGGGGGTACAATGAGCAGTTCTTC
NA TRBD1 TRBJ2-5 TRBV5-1 CASSQGQGMQTQYF TGCGCCAGCAGCCAGGGACAGGGGATGCAGACCCAGTACTTC
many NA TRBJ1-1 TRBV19 CASSVPGRAEAFF TGTGCCAGTAGTGTTCCAGGGAGGGCTGAAGCTTTCTTT
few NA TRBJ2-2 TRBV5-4 CASNPGGELGELFF TGTGCCAGCAACCCAGGGGGGGAGCTCGGGGAGCTGTTTTTT
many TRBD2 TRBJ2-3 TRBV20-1 CSARDRTSGMGDTQYF TGCAGTGCTAGAGATCGGACTAGCGGGATGGGAGATACGCAGTATTTT
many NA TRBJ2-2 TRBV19 CASSIPGASTGELFF TGTGCCAGTAGTATTCCGGGGGCGAGCACCGGGGAGCTGTTTTTT
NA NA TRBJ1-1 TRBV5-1 CASSPSDGWGTEAFF TGCGCCAGCAGCCCCTCCGACGGTTGGGGCACTGAAGCTTTCTTT
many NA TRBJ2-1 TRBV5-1 CASSAPRGNSYNEQFF TGCGCCAGCAGCGCCCCGCGGGGAAATTCCTACAATGAGCAGTTCTTC
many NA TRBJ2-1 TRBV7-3 CASSLEGGDEQFF TGTGCCAGCAGCTTAGAGGGGGGGGATGAGCAGTTCTTC
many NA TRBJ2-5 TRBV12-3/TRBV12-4 CASSHRGRGVATQYF TGTGCCAGCAGTCACCGGGGCCGAGGAGTAGCGACCCAGTACTTC
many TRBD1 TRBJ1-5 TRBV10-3 CAIRDRVDQPQHF TGTGCCATCCGGGACAGGGTAGACCAGCCCCAGCATTTT
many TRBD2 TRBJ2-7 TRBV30 CACGTSDSYEQYF TGTGCCTGCGGGACTAGCGACTCCTACGAGCAGTACTTC
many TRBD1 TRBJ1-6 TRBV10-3 CAIGGSGQNNSPLHF TGTGCCATCGGGGGCTCGGGACAGAATAATTCACCCCTCCACTTT
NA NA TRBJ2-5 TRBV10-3 CAISEAKETQYF TGTGCCATCAGTGAGGCAAAAGAGACCCAGTACTTC
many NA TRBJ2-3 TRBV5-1 CASSLDLESRDTQYF TGCGCCAGCAGCCTTGACTTAGAATCTAGAGATACGCAGTATTTT
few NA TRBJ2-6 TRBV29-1 CSVAVAGANVLTF TGCAGCGTGGCGGTAGCTGGGGCCAACGTCCTGACTTTC
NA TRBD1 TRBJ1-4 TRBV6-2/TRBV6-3 CASSFRGGPNEKLFF TGTGCCAGCAGTTTCAGGGGGGGTCCTAATGAAAAACTGTTTTTT
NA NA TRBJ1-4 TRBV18 CASSDTYLNEKLFF TGTGCCAGCTCGGACACATATTTAAATGAAAAACTGTTTTTT
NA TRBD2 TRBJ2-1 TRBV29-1 CNVDSRVGSSGAVFF TGCAACGTCGACTCCCGGGTGGGATCTAGCGGGGCGGTGTTCTTC
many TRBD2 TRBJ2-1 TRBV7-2 CASSFSSGGYNEQFF TGTGCCAGCAGCTTCTCTAGCGGGGGGTACAATGAGCAGTTCTTC
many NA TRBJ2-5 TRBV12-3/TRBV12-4 CASQSAGTQYF TGTGCCAGTCAGAGCGCCGGGACCCAGTACTTC
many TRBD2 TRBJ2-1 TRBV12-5 CASGFALADSYNEQFF TGTGCTAGTGGTTTTGCCCTAGCGGACTCCTACAATGAGCAGTTCTTC
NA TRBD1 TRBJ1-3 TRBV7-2 CASSPRDRPISGNTIYF TGTGCCAGCAGCCCCCGGGACAGACCCATCTCTGGAAACACCATATATTTT
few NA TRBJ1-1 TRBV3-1 CASSRMRPPGGNTEAFF TGTGCCAGCAGCCGCATGCGCCCACCGGGGGGGAACACTGAAGCTTTCTTT
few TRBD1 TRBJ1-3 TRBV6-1 CASGEGAASGNTIYF TGTGCCAGCGGCGAGGGGGCGGCCTCTGGAAACACCATATATTTT
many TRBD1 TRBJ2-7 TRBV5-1 CASSKRGMPAGGSEQYF TGCGCCAGCAGCAAAAGGGGCATGCCGGCAGGGGGCAGCGAGCAGTACTTC
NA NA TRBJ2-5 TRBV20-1 CSVPAQGSEAQYF TGCAGTGTTCCAGCACAGGGTAGTGAGGCCCAGTACTTC
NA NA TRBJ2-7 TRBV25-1 CASSEYRGDGVYEQYF TGTGCCAGCAGTGAATATAGGGGGGATGGGGTCTACGAGCAGTACTTC
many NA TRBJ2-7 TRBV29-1 CSAFSRAAYEQYF TGCAGCGCATTTTCCCGTGCGGCCTACGAGCAGTACTTC
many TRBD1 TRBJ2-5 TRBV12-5 CASGFLGGAEETQYF TGTGCTAGTGGTTTCCTAGGGGGCGCCGAAGAGACCCAGTACTTC
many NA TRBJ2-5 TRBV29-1 CSVERQARETQYF TGCAGCGTTGAGCGGCAGGCCCGGGAGACCCAGTACTTC
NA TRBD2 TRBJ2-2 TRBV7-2 CASNTIGGRGTGELFF TGTGCCAGCAACACAATTGGCGGGAGGGGGACCGGGGAGCTGTTTTTT
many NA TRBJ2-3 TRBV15 CATRSGDTQYF TGTGCCACCAGAAGTGGAGATACGCAGTATTTT
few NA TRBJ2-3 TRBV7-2 CASSLGQFTDTQYF TGTGCCAGCAGCTTGGGTCAGTTCACAGATACGCAGTATTTT
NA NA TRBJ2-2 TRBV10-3 CAVSSAGLFTGELFF TGTGCCGTCAGCTCCGCCGGGTTATTCACCGGGGAGCTGTTTTTT
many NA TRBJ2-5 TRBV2 CASSERESGETQYF TGTGCCAGCAGTGAGAGGGAGTCGGGAGAGACCCAGTACTTC
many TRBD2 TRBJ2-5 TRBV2 CASSGPPGGETQYF TGTGCCAGCAGTGGCCCGCCGGGAGGAGAGACCCAGTACTTC
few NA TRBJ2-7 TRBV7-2 CASSLMLASSYEQYF TGTGCCAGCAGCTTAATGCTAGCGAGCTCCTACGAGCAGTACTTC
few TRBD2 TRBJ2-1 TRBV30 CAWRRSGRGANEQFF TGTGCCTGGAGGAGAAGCGGGAGGGGGGCCAATGAGCAGTTCTTC
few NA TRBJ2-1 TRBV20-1 CSGEGGRWYNEQFF TGCAGTGGGGAAGGAGGGAGGTGGTACAATGAGCAGTTCTTC
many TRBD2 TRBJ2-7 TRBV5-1 CASSRGTSGSRYYEQYF TGTGCCAGCAGCCGCGGGACTAGCGGGAGCCGATACTACGAGCAGTACTTC
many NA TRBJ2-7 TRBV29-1 CSVLTSYEQYF TGCAGCGTTTTGACATCCTACGAGCAGTACTTC
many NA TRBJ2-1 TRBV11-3 CASSLSGGSNNEQFF TGTGCCAGCAGCTTATCAGGGGGGAGCAACAATGAGCAGTTCTTC
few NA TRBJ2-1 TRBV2 CASRGPGHNEQFF TGTGCCAGCAGGGGACCGGGACACAATGAGCAGTTCTTC
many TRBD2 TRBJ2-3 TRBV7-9 CASSLARLAGSTDTQYF TGTGCCAGCAGCTTAGCGAGACTAGCGGGCAGCACAGATACGCAGTATTTT
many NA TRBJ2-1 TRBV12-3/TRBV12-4 CASSTSGGNSYNEQFF TGTGCCAGCAGTACCTCAGGCGGGAATTCATACAATGAGCAGTTCTTC
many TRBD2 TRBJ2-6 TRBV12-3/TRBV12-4 CASSTFGGRGSSGANVLTF TGTGCCAGCAGCACTTTTGGGGGGAGGGGATCCTCTGGGGCCAACGTCCTGACTTTC